This is a list of T cell receptor beta chains from one sample in a study of T cell responses to AZD1222 COVID-19 vaccine. Produced via immunoSEQ multiplex PCR; TCRdb's table is partial and in-frame only. The table includes tens of thousands of clones, about 88% detected once. The input for sequencing was peripheral blood, taken on day 0 of AZD1222 vaccination. All receptors derive from an adult in good health. CDR3s include the opening cysteine and the closing phenylalanine or tryptophan. The D gene is left open where the match is weak. Clone size appears in some rows only: once, few, many, or a class for an expanded clone.

j_gene: TRBJ2-3
v_gene: TRBV19
abundance: NA
d_gene: NA
CDR3nt: TGTGCCAGTAGCGAGGACCAATCTAGCACAGATACGCAGTATTTT
CDR3aa: CASSEDQSSTDTQYF

j_gene: TRBJ2-1
v_gene: TRBV9
abundance: NA
d_gene: TRBD2
CDR3nt: TGTGCCAGCAGCACAACACTAGCGGATGAGCAGTTCTTC
CDR3aa: CASSTTLADEQFF

j_gene: TRBJ1-3
v_gene: TRBV6-5
abundance: NA
d_gene: NA
CDR3nt: TGTGCCAGCAGTTACTCAGGGGATTTTTTCGGAAACACCATATATTTT
CDR3aa: CASSYSGDFFGNTIYF

j_gene: TRBJ2-3
v_gene: TRBV4-1
abundance: NA
d_gene: TRBD2
CDR3nt: TGCGCCAGCAGCCAAGATCGGTATATGGGGACTAGCGTCAAGAGGGGGGATACGCAGTATTTT
CDR3aa: CASSQDRYMGTSVKRGDTQYF

j_gene: TRBJ1-3
v_gene: TRBV29-1
abundance: NA
d_gene: NA
CDR3nt: TGCAGCGCTAGAGCCTTCGATGGAAACACCATATATTTT
CDR3aa: CSARAFDGNTIYF

j_gene: TRBJ2-5
v_gene: TRBV3-1/TRBV3-2
abundance: NA
d_gene: NA
CDR3nt: TGTGCCAGCAGCCAGGCGGGGTACCAAGAGACCCAGTACTTC
CDR3aa: CASSQAGYQETQYF

j_gene: TRBJ2-7
v_gene: TRBV6-1
abundance: NA
d_gene: TRBD1
CDR3nt: TGTGCCAGCAGTGAAGGTTGGACAGGGCTTTACGAGCAGTACTTC
CDR3aa: CASSEGWTGLYEQYF

j_gene: TRBJ2-3
v_gene: TRBV3-1/TRBV3-2
abundance: NA
d_gene: NA
CDR3nt: TGTGCCAGCAGCCAAGGAACAGAGGGTCCTCGTAGCACAGATACGCAGTATTTT
CDR3aa: CASSQGTEGPRSTDTQYF

j_gene: TRBJ1-1
v_gene: TRBV15
abundance: NA
d_gene: TRBD1
CDR3nt: TGTGCCACCAGCAGGTCCTTTCGGGGGACAGCAAACACTGAAGCTTTCTTT
CDR3aa: CATSRSFRGTANTEAFF

j_gene: TRBJ2-2
v_gene: TRBV2
abundance: few
d_gene: TRBD2
CDR3nt: TGTGCCAGCACCAGGACTAGTGTGGACACCGGGGAGCTGTTTTTT
CDR3aa: CASTRTSVDTGELFF

j_gene: TRBJ1-1
v_gene: TRBV7-3
abundance: NA
d_gene: NA
CDR3nt: TGTGCCAGCAGTAAGGACGGGAACACTGAAGCTTTCTTT
CDR3aa: CASSKDGNTEAFF

j_gene: TRBJ1-3
v_gene: TRBV6-1
abundance: NA
d_gene: NA
CDR3nt: TGTGCCAGCAGTGAAGGACCCTGGAAGAGCTCTGGAAACACCATATATTTT
CDR3aa: CASSEGPWKSSGNTIYF

j_gene: TRBJ1-2
v_gene: TRBV6-1
abundance: NA
d_gene: NA
CDR3nt: TGTGCCAGCAGTGAGATCGGGACTAACTATGGCTACACCTTC
CDR3aa: CASSEIGTNYGYTF

j_gene: TRBJ2-3
v_gene: TRBV9
abundance: NA
d_gene: NA
CDR3nt: TGTGCCAGCAGCCCCCTGGCGGCTGCCAACACAGATACGCAGTATTTT
CDR3aa: CASSPLAAANTDTQYF

j_gene: TRBJ2-1
v_gene: TRBV28
abundance: few
d_gene: TRBD2
CDR3nt: TGTGCCAGCAGTCCCACTAGCGTGAGATACAATGAGCAGTTCTTC
CDR3aa: CASSPTSVRYNEQFF

j_gene: TRBJ2-7
v_gene: TRBV18
abundance: NA
d_gene: TRBD2
CDR3nt: TGTGCCAGCTCACTGGGGAGGGAAACCTACGAGCAGTACTTC
CDR3aa: CASSLGRETYEQYF